The 10 T cell receptor beta chains reported below all come from one sample, sequenced in a study of prognosis after radiotherapy for stage I lung cancer. TCR beta CDR3 was amplified from genomic DNA by two-round multiplex PCR. Gene-specific TRBV and TRBJ primers were used in PCR round one. TCRdb redid the calling of the multiplex PCR reads with MiXCR, one entry per CDR3 protein. The data hold roughly 17,000 distinct CDR3 sequences, with roughly two fifths observed a single time. Sequenced material: PBMCs, taken before or after stereotactic body radiation therapy (not recorded which). Receptor source: a donor of 50 years or more with non-small cell lung cancer.

Points on this clonotype: A much larger clonotype is one base distant, so this may be a read error. V gene TRBV6-2 or TRBV6-3 combines with J gene TRBJ2-5; D possibly uses TRBD1 or TRBD2 (5 bases each). The CDR3 contains 17 residues. CDR1 is MNHEY, CDR2 SVGEGT, per germline. CDR3 bases: TGTGCCAGCTCACAGACACCTTTCGGGGCGCGGCAAGAGACCCGGTACTTC. Translated: CASSQTPFGARQETRYF.

For this clonotype: With a far larger clone one base away, a read error is the likely cause. J is TRBJ2-7 and V is TRBV7-3; the D call may be TRBD1 or TRBD2 (5 bases each). Germline CDR1 SGHTA, CDR2 FQGTGA. The V end lost 5 bases, the J end lost 6 bases, and 17 bases lay between the germline ends. The CDR3 contains 14 residues. The CDR3 region is CASSHRGVNGEQYF. The CDR3 DNA reads TGTGCCAGCAGCCACCGGGGCGTCAATGGCGAGCAGTACTTC.

This clonotype occurred many times. J is TRBJ2-6 and V is TRBV7-6; D is perhaps TRBD1 or TRBD2 (5 bases each). In germline, CDR1 is SGHVS, CDR2 FNYEAQ. The CDR3 consists of 17 residues. V was shortened by 5 bases and J by 0 bases, with 14 bases between the two germline ends. The DNA for the CDR3 is TGTGCCAGCAGCCTCCGGGACGGACTCTCTGGGGCCAACGTCCTGACTTTC. Amino acids: CASSLRDGLSGANVLTF.

This clonotype was seen at least ten times. This sequence joins TRBV2 and TRBJ2-7; TRBD2 is a possible D gene (6 bases). Trimming removed 0 bases from V and 3 bases from J, with 12 bases in between. Germline values: CDR1 SNHLY, CDR2 FYNNEI. The CDR3 has 15 amino acids. The CDR3 spells CASSEASGVGYEQYF. Written as DNA, the CDR3 is TGTGCCAGCAGTGAAGCCTCGGGGGTCGGCTACGAGCAGTACTTC.

At least ten counts were recorded for this clonotype. The gene calls are TRBV3-1 and TRBJ2-7; 10 bases map to TRBD1. From germline, CDR1 is LGHDT and CDR2 YNNKEL (reference sequence). Trimming at V came to 4 bases and at J to 9 bases, leaving 6 bases not matched to a gene. The CDR3 is 13 residues long. The CDR3 coding sequence is TGTGCCAGCAGCCCTGGGACAGGGGATGTGCAGTACTTC. Protein sequence: CASSPGTGDVQYF.

The chain carries TRBV7-2 and TRBJ2-1, with D tentatively TRBD2 (6 bases). From germline, CDR1 is SGHTA and CDR2 FQGNSA. The CDR3 covers 12 residues. Trimming took off 5 bases at V and 10 bases at J, with 12 bases between the two ends. DNA for the CDR3: TGTGCCAGCAGCACGACTAGGTGGGAGCAGTTCTTC. Its translation: CASSTTRWEQFF.

Concerning this clonotype itself: A much larger clone lies one base from this, so it may be a read error. The rearrangement uses TRBV7-7 and TRBJ2-5; 7 bases align to TRBD2. This CDR3 contains 16 residues. CDR1 and CDR2 (germline): SSHAT, FNYEAQ (reference sequence). The CDR3: CAISPRNGGNTQTQYF. CDR3 bases: TGTGCTATCAGCCCAAGGAACGGGGGGAATACGCAGACCCAGTACTTC.

This clonotype was seen many times. This chain uses TRBV7-9 with TRBJ1-1; no clear D gene. V lost 5 bases and J lost 7, with 20 bases in between. The CDR3 length is 15 residues. The germline V gene encodes CDR1 SEHNR and CDR2 FQNEAQ (reference sequence). The CDR3 region has the DNA TGTGCCAGCAGCCCTCGGACCTTTTCGCCGGGTGAAGCTTTCTTT. Its translation is CASSPRTFSPGEAFF. The entire variable domain, with the rest obtained from reference TRBV7-9 and TRBJ1-1, is as follows: DTGVSQNPRHKITKRGQNVTFRCDPISEHNRLYWYRQTLGQGPEFLTYFQNEAQLEKSRLLSDRFSAERPKGSFSTLEIQRTEQGDSAMYLCASSPRTFSPGEAFFGQGTRLTVV.

The chain links TRBV30 to TRBJ1-5; TRBD1 matches at 9 bases. The CDR3 spans 13 residues. Germline values: CDR1 GTSNPN, CDR2 SVGIG (reference sequence). V trimming: 5 bases; J trimming: 5 bases; junction bases outside the gene matches: 4. The CDR3 DNA follows: TGTGCCTGGGCGGGACAGGGCCATCAGCCCCAGCATTTT. Translation: CAWAGQGHQPQHF.

This clonotype was seen ten or more times. One junction end does not reproduce the germline sequence, and a read error may be involved. This chain links TRBV12-3 or TRBV12-4 with TRBJ2-7; D gene unclear. The CDR3 runs to 13 residues. The CDR3 sequence is CASSLSQTYEQYF. The CDR3 DNA follows: TGTGCCAGCAGTTTAAGCCAGACCTACGAGCAGTACTTT.